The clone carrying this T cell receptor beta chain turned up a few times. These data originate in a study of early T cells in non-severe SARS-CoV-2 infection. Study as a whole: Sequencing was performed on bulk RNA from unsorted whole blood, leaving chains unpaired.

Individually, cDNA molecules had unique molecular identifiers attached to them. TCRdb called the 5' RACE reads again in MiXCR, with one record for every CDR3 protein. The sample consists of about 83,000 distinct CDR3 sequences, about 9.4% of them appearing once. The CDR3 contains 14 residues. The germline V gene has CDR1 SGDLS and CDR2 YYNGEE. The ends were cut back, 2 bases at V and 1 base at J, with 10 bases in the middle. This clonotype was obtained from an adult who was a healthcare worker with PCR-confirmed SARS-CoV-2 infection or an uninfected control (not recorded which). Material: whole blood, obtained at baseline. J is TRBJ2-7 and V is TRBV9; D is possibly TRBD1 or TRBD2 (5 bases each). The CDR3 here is CASSVFEGSYEQYF. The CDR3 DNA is TGTGCCAGCAGCGTTTTTGAGGGGTCCTACGAGCAGTACTTC. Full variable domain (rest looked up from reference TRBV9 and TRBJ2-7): DSGVTQTPKHLITATGQRVTLRCSPRSGDLSVYWYQQSLDQGLQFLIQYYNGEERAKGNILERFSAQQFPDLHSELNLSSLELGDSALYFCASSVFEGSYEQYFGPGTRLTVT.